Listed below are T cell receptor beta chains from one sample, sequenced in a study of early T cells in non-severe SARS-CoV-2 infection. TCRdb independently ran MiXCR on the 5' RACE reads; one entry per CDR3 protein. The table lists tens of thousands of distinct CDR3 sequences, around 5.1% of them singletons. The sequenced sample was whole blood. The receptors were sampled from an adult who was a healthcare worker with PCR-confirmed SARS-CoV-2 infection or an uninfected control (not recorded which). Both conserved end residues are part of each CDR3. Each record gives: J gene, V gene, clone size, D gene, CDR3 DNA, CDR3 protein. D genes are given only for firm matches. Not every row has a clone size; where given, it reads once, few, many or a size class.

>TRBJ1-1|TRBV2|many|.
TGTGCCAGCAGGAAGGACAGCACGAACACTGAAGCTTTCTTT
CASRKDSTNTEAFF
>TRBJ1-4|TRBV7-2|many|.
TGTGCCAGCAGCTTAAGGGGGACCTCAAATGAAAAACTGTTTTTT
CASSLRGTSNEKLFF
>TRBJ1-5|TRBV6-2/TRBV6-3|many|.
TGTGCCAGCAGTTACGCCCGAGATCAGCCCCAGCATTTT
CASSYARDQPQHF
>TRBJ2-3|TRBV25-1|.|.
TGTGCCAGCAGTTTTCTAGGGGATACGCAGTATTTT
CASSFLGDTQYF
>TRBJ2-1|TRBV7-7|many|TRBD2
TGTGCCAGCAGCGAAGCGGGAGCGGCCTACAATGAGCAGTTCTTC
CASSEAGAAYNEQFF
>TRBJ2-5|TRBV10-1|few|TRBD2
TGCGCCAGCAGCCAACAAACTAGCGGGAGTGAGACCCAGTACTTC
CASSQQTSGSETQYF
>TRBJ2-3|TRBV12-3/TRBV12-4|.|.
TGTGCCAGCAGTTTAGGGGGAGGCACAGATACGCAGTATTTT
CASSLGGGTDTQYF
>TRBJ2-7|TRBV12-3/TRBV12-4|many|TRBD2
TGTGCCAGCAGTTTTGCTAGCGGGCCCTACGAGCAGTACTTC
CASSFASGPYEQYF
>TRBJ2-7|TRBV10-2|.|.
TGCGCCAGCAGTGAGTATAGTTACGAGCAGTACTTC
CASSEYSYEQYF
>TRBJ2-2|TRBV14|.|TRBD1
TGTGCCAGCAGCTATCGACGGGACAGGGAGGGGCTGTTTTTT
CASSYRRDREGLFF
>TRBJ2-7|TRBV5-6|many|TRBD1
TGTGCCAGCAGCCCGGGACAGGATGACTACGAGCAGTACTTC
CASSPGQDDYEQYF
>TRBJ2-1|TRBV6-4|.|TRBD2
TGTGCCAGCAGTGGTACTAGCGGGGGGGCTGATGAGCAGTTCTTC
CASSGTSGGADEQFF
>TRBJ1-2|TRBV5-1|few|TRBD1
TGCGCCAGCAGCTCCGGGACAGCCGCCTATGGCTACACCTTC
CASSSGTAAYGYTF
>TRBJ1-4|TRBV20-1|few|.
TGCAGTACTATTTTACGAGAAAAACTGTTTTTT
CSTILREKLFF
>TRBJ1-5|TRBV12-2|many|.
TGTGCAAGTCGCCCAGACGGGGATAGCAATCAGCCCCAGCATTTT
CASRPDGDSNQPQHF
>TRBJ1-4|TRBV6-1|.|.
TGTGCCAGCAGTTACAGAGATGAAAAACTGTTTTTT
CASSYRDEKLFF
>TRBJ1-5|TRBV6-2/TRBV6-3|.|.
TGTGCCAGCAGTTACAGTGCGATTCAGCCCCAGCATTTT
CASSYSAIQPQHF
>TRBJ2-5|TRBV7-2|few|.
TGTGCCAGCAGCTTAAACTCAAGGGAGACCCAGTACTTC
CASSLNSRETQYF
>TRBJ2-5|TRBV18|few|TRBD1
TGTGCCAGCTCACCAAATAACAGGGGTGAGACCCAGTACTTC
CASSPNNRGETQYF
>TRBJ2-1|TRBV3-1|few|TRBD1
TGTGCCAGCAGCCAGGGACAGGGGAATGAGCAGTTCTTC
CASSQGQGNEQFF
>TRBJ2-3|TRBV29-1|many|TRBD1
TGCAGCGTTGGGACAGGGTTCGCAGATACGCAGTATTTT
CSVGTGFADTQYF
>TRBJ1-2|TRBV4-1|many|.
TGCGCCAGCAGCCAATCACGGTGGGGAGACTATGGCTACACCTTC
CASSQSRWGDYGYTF
>TRBJ2-3|TRBV20-1|many|.
TGCAGTGCTAGAGTAGGTGTTGCAGATACGCAGTATTTT
CSARVGVADTQYF
>TRBJ1-2|TRBV10-3|many|TRBD1
TGTGCCATCAGTGTCGGACAGGGGGGCTATGGCTACACCTTC
CAISVGQGGYGYTF
>TRBJ1-6|TRBV9|many|.
TGTGCCAGCAGCGTAAGGCAGAACTATTCACCCCTCCACTTT
CASSVRQNYSPLHF
>TRBJ2-7|TRBV5-1|many|TRBD1
TGCGCCAGCAGCTTGGCCGGGGACAGAAGGAGCTCCTACGAGCAGTACTTC
CASSLAGDRRSSYEQYF
>TRBJ2-1|TRBV7-2|few|TRBD2
TGTGCCAGCAGCACACTAGCGGGTGGCGTAATCTTC
CASSTLAGGVIF
>TRBJ2-1|TRBV11-2|.|.
TGTGCCAGCAGCCTTAGCGACCTATCGAGCTCCTACAATGAGCAGTTCTTC
CASSLSDLSSSYNEQFF
>TRBJ1-5|TRBV5-8|many|.
TGTGCCAGCAGCTTGGTCCAGGCCGGTCAGCCCCAGCATTTT
CASSLVQAGQPQHF
>TRBJ2-2|TRBV29-1|many|.
TGCAGCGTTGAAGGAGGGAGGCCCGGGGAGCTGTTTTTT
CSVEGGRPGELFF
>TRBJ2-5|TRBV7-2|many|.
TGTGCCAGCAGCTTAGGGGGGAAGCAAGAGACCCAGTACTTC
CASSLGGKQETQYF
>TRBJ2-7|TRBV7-9|many|.
TGTGCCAGCAGCGACTGGACAACGAGCTCCTACGAGCAGTACTTC
CASSDWTTSSYEQYF
>TRBJ1-6|TRBV21-1|few|.
TGTGCCAGCAGCACACGGACAGGAGAGACCTATAATTCACCCCTCCACTTT
CASSTRTGETYNSPLHF
>TRBJ2-7|TRBV7-2|.|TRBD2
TGTGCCAGCAGTCGGACTAGCGGGGCCTCCTACGAGCAGTACTTC
CASSRTSGASYEQYF
>TRBJ2-5|TRBV2|many|TRBD2
TGTGCCAGCAGAGGGACTAGCGGGAAACCCCAAGAGACCCAGTACTTC
CASRGTSGKPQETQYF
>TRBJ2-5|TRBV5-1|few|.
TGCGCCAGCAGCTTGGCCCGGATTTCTTGGTGGGAGACCCAGTACTTC
CASSLARISWWETQYF
>TRBJ2-3|TRBV4-3|.|.
TGCGCCAGCAGCCAAGAAGTCAACACAGATACGCAGTATTTT
CASSQEVNTDTQYF
>TRBJ1-1|TRBV3-1|.|TRBD1
TGTGCCAGCAGCCTAAGGACAGGGGACACTGAAGCTTTCTTT
CASSLRTGDTEAFF
>TRBJ2-3|TRBV25-1|few|TRBD1
TGTGCCAGCAGGGCAACAGGGGTTCTTCTAGATACGCAGTATTTT
CASRATGVLLDTQYF
>TRBJ2-3|TRBV6-5|many|TRBD2
TGTGCCAGCAGCGGTAGCGGGATTTGGTCGAAATCAACAGATACGCAGTATTTT
CASSGSGIWSKSTDTQYF
>TRBJ2-2|TRBV7-6|few|TRBD2
TGTGCCAGCAGCAAACTAGCGGGAGCGAACACCGGGGAGCTGTTTTTT
CASSKLAGANTGELFF
>TRBJ2-2|TRBV7-8|many|.
TGTGCCAGCAAATCTGCGGGGAACACCGGGGAGCTGTTTTTT
CASKSAGNTGELFF
>TRBJ2-4|TRBV21-1|many|.
TGTGCCAGCAGCAAAGAGTGCGGAGACTGTGGGGGAGCCAAAAACATTCAGTACTTC
CASSKECGDCGGAKNIQYF
>TRBJ2-1|TRBV3-1|many|.
TGTGCCAGCAGCCAATCGGCAGGGCACAATGAGCAGTTCTTC
CASSQSAGHNEQFF
>TRBJ2-1|TRBV15|few|.
TGTGCCACCAGCAGTACCGGGACTAATGAGCAGTTCTTC
CATSSTGTNEQFF
>TRBJ2-3|TRBV5-1|many|TRBD2
TGCGCCAGCAGCTTAGAGCGGGGACGAGATACGCAGTATTTT
CASSLERGRDTQYF
>TRBJ2-7|TRBV6-6|.|.
TGTGCCAGCAGCCCCGAGGTGGGCGAGCAGTACTTC
CASSPEVGEQYF